This entry is about one T cell receptor beta chain. The data belong to a study of blood T cell repertoires in COVID-19. Assay: immunoSEQ multiplex PCR; the TCRdb copy retains only in-frame clones and omits some. The profile shows 150,000 to 200,000 clones, 70% to 85% of them singletons. This CDR3 has 14 residues. V was cut by 6 bases and J by 2 bases, with 13 bases left in between. Looked up from germline, CDR1 is MNHEY and CDR2 is SVGAGI. Source material: peripheral blood. The sequence came from an elderly woman with acute or convalescent COVID-19. This chain uses TRBV6-5 with TRBJ1-1; no firm D call. In nucleotides, the CDR3 is TGTGCCAGCAGGATACTGAGGCAAAACACTGAAGCTTTCTTT. Translation: CASRILRQNTEAFF.